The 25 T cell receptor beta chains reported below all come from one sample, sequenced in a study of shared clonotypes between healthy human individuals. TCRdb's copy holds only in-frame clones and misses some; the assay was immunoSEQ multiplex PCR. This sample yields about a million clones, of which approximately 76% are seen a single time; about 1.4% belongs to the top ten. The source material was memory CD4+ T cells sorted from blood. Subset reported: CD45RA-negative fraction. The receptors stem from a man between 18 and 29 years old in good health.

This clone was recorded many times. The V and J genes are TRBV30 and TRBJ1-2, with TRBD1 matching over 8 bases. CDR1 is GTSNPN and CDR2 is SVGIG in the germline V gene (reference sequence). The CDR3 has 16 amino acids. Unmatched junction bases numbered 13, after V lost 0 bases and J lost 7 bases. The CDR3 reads CAWSVSSRDRRIGYTF. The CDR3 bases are TGTGCCTGGAGTGTCTCTAGCCGGGACAGGCGGATTGGCTACACCTTC.

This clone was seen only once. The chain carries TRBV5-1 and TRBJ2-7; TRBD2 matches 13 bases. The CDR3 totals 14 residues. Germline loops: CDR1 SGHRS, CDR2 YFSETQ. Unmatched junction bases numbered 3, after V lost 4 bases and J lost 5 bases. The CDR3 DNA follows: TGCGCCAGCAGCAGGACTAGCGGGAGCAACGAGCAGTACTTC. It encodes CASSRTSGSNEQYF.

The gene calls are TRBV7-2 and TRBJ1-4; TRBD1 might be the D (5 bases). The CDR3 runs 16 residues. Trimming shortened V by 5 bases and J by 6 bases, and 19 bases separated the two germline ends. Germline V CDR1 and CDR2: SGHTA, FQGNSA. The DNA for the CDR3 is TGTGCCAGCAGCCCCGGGGCAGCGAGATATGATGAAAAACTGTTTTTT. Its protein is CASSPGAARYDEKLFF.

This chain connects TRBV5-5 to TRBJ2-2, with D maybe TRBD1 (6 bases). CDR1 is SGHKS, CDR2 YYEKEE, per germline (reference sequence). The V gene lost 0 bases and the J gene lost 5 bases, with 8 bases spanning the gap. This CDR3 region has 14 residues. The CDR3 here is CASSLDRVTGELFF. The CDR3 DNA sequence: TGTGCCAGCAGCTTGGACAGGGTTACCGGGGAGCTGTTTTTT.

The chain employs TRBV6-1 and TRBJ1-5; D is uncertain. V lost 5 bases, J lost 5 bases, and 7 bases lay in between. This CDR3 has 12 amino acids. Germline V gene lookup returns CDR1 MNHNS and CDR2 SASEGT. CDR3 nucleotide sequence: TGTGCCAGCAGTCGGTACGATCAGCCCCAGCATTTT. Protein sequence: CASSRYDQPQHF.

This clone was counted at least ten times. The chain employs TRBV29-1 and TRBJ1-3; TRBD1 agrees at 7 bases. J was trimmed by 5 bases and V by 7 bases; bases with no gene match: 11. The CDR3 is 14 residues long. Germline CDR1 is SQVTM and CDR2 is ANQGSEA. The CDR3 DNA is TGCAGCGCCCTCGCGCCGGGACAGAGAAACACCATATATTTT. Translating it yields CSALAPGQRNTIYF.

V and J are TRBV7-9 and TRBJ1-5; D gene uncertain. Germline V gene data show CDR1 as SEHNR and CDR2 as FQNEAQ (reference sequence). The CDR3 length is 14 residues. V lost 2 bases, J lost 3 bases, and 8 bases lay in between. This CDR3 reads CASSLYRDNQPQHF. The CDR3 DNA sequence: TGTGCCAGCAGCTTATACCGTGACAATCAGCCCCAGCATTTT.

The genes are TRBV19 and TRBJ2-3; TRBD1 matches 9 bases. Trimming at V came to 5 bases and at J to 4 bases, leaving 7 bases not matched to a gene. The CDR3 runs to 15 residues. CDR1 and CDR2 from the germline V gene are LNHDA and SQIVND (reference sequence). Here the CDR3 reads CASSPTGGSADTQYF. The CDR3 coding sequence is TGTGCCAGTAGTCCGACAGGGGGAAGTGCAGATACGCAGTATTTT.

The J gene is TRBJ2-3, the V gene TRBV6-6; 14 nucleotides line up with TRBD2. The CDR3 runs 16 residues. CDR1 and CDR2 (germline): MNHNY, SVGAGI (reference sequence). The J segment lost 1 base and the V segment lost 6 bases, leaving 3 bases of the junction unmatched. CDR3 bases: TGTGCCAGCAGACAGGGACTAGCGGGGGGCACAGATACGCAGTATTTT. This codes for CASRQGLAGGTDTQYF.

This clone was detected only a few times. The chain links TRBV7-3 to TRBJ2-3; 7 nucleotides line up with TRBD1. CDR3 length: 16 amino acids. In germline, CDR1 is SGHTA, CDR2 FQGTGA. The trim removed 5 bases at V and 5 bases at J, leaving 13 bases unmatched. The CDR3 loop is CASSPGQGVSGDTQYF. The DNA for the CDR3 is TGTGCCAGCAGCCCAGGGCAGGGGGTTTCGGGAGATACGCAGTATTTT.

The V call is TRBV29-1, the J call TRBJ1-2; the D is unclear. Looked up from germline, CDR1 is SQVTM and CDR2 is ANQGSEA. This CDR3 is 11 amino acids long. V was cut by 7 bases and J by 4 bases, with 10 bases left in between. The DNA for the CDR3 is TGCAGCGCCCATCTTTCCTATGGCTACACCTTC. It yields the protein CSAHLSYGYTF.

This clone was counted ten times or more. CDR3 loop: CASSLFSSGVHTEAFF. CDR3 sequence (DNA): TGTGCCAGCAGCTTATTTAGTAGCGGCGTTCACACTGAAGCTTTCTTT. The rearrangement joins TRBV11-2 to TRBJ1-1; D not resolved. There are 16 residues in the CDR3. CDR1 and CDR2 from the germline V gene are SGHAT and FQNNGV. The ends were cut back, 2 bases at V and 3 bases at J, with 16 bases in the middle.

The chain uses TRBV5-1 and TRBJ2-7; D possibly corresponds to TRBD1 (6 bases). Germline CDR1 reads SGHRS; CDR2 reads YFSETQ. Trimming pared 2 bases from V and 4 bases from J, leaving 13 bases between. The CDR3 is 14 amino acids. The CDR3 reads CASSFRQAPYEQYF. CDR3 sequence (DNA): TGCGCCAGCAGCTTCCGACAGGCGCCGTACGAGCAGTACTTC. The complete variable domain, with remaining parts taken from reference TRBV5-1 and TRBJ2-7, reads KAGVTQTPRYLIKTRGQQVTLSCSPISGHRSVSWYQQTPGQGLQFLFEYFSETQRNKGNFPGRFSGRQFSNSRSEMNVSTLELGDSALYLCASSFRQAPYEQYFGPGTRLTVT.

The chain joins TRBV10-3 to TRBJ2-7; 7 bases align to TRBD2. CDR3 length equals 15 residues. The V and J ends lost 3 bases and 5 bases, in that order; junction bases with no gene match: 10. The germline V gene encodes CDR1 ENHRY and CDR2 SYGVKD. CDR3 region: CAISDKREGPHEQYF. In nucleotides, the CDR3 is TGTGCCATCAGTGATAAGAGGGAGGGTCCCCACGAGCAGTACTTC.

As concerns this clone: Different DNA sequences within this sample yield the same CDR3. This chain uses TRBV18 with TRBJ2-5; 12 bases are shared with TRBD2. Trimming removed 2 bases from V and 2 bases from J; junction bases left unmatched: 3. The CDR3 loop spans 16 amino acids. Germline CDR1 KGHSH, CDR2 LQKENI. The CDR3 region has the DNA TGTGCCAGCTCACCATCGCTAGCGGGAGGGCAAGAGACCCAGTACTTC. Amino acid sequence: CASSPSLAGGQETQYF.

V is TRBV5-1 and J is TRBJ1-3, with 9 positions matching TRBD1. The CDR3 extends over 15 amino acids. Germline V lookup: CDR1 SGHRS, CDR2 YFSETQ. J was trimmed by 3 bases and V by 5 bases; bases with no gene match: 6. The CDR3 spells CASSTGTGLGNTIYF. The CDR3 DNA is TGCGCCAGCAGTACCGGGACAGGGCTTGGAAACACCATATATTTT.

The CDR3 bases are TGTGCCAGCAGTTTCGGGTCAGGGGGTGGGAATCAGCCCCAGCATTTT. Translated, it gives CASSFGSGGGNQPQHF. The chain has TRBV27 and TRBJ1-5, with TRBD1 matching 7 bases. The V gene's germline CDR1 is MNHEY and CDR2 SMNVEV (reference sequence). The CDR3 is made up of 16 amino acids. The V segment lost 3 bases and the J segment 4 bases; nucleotides outside the gene matches: 9.

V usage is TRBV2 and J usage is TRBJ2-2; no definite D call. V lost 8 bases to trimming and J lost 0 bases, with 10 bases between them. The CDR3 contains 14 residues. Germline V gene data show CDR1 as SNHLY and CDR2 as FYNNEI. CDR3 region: CASEPGSNTGELFF. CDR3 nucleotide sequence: TGTGCCAGCGAGCCCGGGTCGAACACCGGGGAGCTGTTTTTT. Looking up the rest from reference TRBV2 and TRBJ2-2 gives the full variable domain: EPEVTQTPSHQVTQMGQEVILRCVPISNHLYFYWYRQILGQKVEFLVSFYNNEISEKSEIFDDQFSVERPDGSNFTLKIRSTKLEDSAMYFCASEPGSNTGELFFGEGSRLTVL.

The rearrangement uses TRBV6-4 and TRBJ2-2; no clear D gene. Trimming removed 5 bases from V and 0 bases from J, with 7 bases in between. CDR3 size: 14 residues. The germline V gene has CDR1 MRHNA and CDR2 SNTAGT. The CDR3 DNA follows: TGTGCCAGCAGTTTACAGTCGAACACCGGGGAGCTGTTTTTT. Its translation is CASSLQSNTGELFF.

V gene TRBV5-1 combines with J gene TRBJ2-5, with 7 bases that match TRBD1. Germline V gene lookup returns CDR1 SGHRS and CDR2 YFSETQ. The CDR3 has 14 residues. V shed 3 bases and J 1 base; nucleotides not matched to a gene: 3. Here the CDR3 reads CASSSGTVQETQYF. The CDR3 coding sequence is TGCGCCAGCAGCTCAGGGACAGTCCAAGAGACCCAGTACTTC.

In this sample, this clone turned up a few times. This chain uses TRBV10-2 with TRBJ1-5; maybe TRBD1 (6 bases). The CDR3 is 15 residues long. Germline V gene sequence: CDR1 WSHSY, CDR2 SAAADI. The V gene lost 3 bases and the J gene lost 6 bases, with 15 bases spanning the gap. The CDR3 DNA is TGCGCCAGCAGTGACCCAAGGAGGGGGGTTCAGCCCCAGCATTTT. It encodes CASSDPRRGVQPQHF.

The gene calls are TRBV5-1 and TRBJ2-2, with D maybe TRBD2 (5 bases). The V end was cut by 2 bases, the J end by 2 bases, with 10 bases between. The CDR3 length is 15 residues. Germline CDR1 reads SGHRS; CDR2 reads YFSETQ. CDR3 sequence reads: CASSFGSANTGELFF. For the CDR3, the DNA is TGCGCCAGCAGCTTTGGGAGCGCCAACACCGGGGAGCTGTTTTTT.

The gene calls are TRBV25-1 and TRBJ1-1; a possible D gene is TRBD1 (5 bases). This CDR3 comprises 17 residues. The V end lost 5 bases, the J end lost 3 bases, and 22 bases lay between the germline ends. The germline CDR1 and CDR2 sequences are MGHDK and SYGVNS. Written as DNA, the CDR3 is TGTGCCAGCAGTCCTAGCTTCCCGGGACGGGGGGACACTGAAGCTTTCTTT. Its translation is CASSPSFPGRGDTEAFF.

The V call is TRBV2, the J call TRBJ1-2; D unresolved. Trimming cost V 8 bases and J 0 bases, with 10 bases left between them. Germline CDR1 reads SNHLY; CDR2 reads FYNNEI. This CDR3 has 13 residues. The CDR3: CASLEGTNYGYTF. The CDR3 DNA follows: TGTGCCAGCCTGGAGGGAACTAACTATGGCTACACCTTC.

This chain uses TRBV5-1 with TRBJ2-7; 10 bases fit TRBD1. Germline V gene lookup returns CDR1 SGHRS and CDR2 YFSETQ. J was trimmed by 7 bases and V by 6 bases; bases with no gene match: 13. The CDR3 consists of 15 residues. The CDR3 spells CASKRQGASSGEQYF. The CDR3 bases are TGCGCCAGCAAAAGACAGGGGGCAAGCTCAGGGGAGCAGTACTTC.